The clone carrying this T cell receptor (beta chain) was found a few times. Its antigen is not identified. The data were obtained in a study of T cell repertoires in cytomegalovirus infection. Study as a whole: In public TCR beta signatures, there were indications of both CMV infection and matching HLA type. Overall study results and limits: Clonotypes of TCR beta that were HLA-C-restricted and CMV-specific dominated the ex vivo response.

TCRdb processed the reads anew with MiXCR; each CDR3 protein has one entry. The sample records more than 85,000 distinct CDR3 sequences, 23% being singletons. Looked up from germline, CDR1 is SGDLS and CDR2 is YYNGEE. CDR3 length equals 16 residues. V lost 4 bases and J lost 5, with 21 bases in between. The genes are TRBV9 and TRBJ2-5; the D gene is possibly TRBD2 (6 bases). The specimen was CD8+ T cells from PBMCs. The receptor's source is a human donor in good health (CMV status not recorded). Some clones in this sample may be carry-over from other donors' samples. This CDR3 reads CASSPRRGEGEETQYF. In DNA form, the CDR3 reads TGTGCCAGCAGCCCCAGGAGGGGCGAGGGTGAGGAGACCCAGTACTTC. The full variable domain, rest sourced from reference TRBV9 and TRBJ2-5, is DSGVTQTPKHLITATGQRVTLRCSPRSGDLSVYWYQQSLDQGLQFLIQYYNGEERAKGNILERFSAQQFPDLHSELNLSSLELGDSALYFCASSPRRGEGEETQYFGPGTRLLVL.